This T cell receptor beta chain is drawn from a study of graft-versus-host responses after intestinal transplantation. As for the study in general: For around three years after anti-thymocyte globulin induction, all recipients took tacrolimus and steroids.

Notes on this clone: No antigen is known for it.

Findings of the study overall: In recipient marrow, GvH clones were found, and some appeared first in ileum or blood. Allografts of patients with graft-donor T cell macrochimerism showed high graft-versus-host to host-versus-graft clone ratios.

Profiled with immunoSEQ multiplex PCR; TCRdb holds only in-frame clones, not every one. In the table there are about 90,000 clones, about 87% of which are singletons. The sequencing here drew on unstimulated CD4+ T cells sorted from spleen or lymph node cells, taken before transplant. This TCR was sampled from a human donor who was the organ donor for an intestinal transplant.

In DNA, the CDR3 is TGTGCCAGCAGTGAATATGGGACTAGCGGGAGAACAGATACGCAGTATTTT. Its translation is CASSEYGTSGRTDTQYF. The gene calls are TRBV25-1 and TRBJ2-3, with TRBD2 identical over 14 bases. In germline, CDR1 is MGHDK, CDR2 SYGVNS. With V trimmed by 0 bases and J by 3 bases, 2 bases remained unmatched. The CDR3 sequence is 17 residues long.